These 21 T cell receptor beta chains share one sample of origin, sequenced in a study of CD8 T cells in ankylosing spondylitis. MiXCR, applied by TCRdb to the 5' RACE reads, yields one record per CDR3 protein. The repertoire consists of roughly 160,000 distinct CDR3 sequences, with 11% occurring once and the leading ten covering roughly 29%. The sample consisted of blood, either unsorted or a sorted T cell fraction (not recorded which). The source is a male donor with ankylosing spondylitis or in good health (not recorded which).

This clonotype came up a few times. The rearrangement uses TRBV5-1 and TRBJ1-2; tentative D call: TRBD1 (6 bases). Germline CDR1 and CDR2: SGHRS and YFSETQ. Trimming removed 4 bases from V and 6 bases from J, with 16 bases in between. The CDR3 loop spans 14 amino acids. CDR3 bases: TGCGCCAGCAGCCCCCGGGCAGGGGTGGATGGCTACACCTTC. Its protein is CASSPRAGVDGYTF.

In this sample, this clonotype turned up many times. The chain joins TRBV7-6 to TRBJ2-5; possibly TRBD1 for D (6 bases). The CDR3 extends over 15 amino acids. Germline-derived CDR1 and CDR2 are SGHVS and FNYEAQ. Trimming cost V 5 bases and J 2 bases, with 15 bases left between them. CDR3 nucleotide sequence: TGTGCCAGCAGCCCTATGACAGGTCTTCAAGAGACCCAGTACTTC. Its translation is CASSPMTGLQETQYF. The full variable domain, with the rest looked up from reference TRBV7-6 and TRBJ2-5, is GAGVSQSPRYKVTKRGQDVALRCDPISGHVSLYWYRQALGQGPEFLTYFNYEAQQDKSGLPNDRFSAERPEGSISTLTIQRTEQRDSAMYRCASSPMTGLQETQYFGPGTRLLVL.

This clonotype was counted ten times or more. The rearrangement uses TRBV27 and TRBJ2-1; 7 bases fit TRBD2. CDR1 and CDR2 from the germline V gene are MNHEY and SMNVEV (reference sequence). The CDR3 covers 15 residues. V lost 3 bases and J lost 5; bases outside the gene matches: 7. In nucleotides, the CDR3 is TGTGCCAGCAGTTTTGGAGGCGGGAGAAACAATGAGCAGTTCTTC. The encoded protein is CASSFGGGRNNEQFF.

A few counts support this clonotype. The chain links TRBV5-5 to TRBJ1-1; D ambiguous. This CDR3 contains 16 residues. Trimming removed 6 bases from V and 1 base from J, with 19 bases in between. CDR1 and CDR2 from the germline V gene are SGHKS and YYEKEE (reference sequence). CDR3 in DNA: TGTGCCAGCACCCCTCCGGGCCGAATGCGGAACACTGAAGCTTTCTTT. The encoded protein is CASTPPGRMRNTEAFF.

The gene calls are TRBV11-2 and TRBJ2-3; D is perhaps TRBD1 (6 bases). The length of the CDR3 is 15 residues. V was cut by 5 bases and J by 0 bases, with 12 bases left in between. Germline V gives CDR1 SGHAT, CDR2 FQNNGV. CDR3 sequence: CASSPQGISTDTQYF. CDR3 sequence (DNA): TGTGCCAGCAGCCCTCAGGGGATCAGCACAGATACGCAGTATTTT.

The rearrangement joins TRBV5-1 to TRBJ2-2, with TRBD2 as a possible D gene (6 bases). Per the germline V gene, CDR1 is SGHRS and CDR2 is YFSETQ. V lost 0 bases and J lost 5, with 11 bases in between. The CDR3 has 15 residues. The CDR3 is CASSLAGVETGELFF. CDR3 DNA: TGCGCCAGCAGCTTGGCGGGAGTGGAGACCGGGGAGCTGTTTTTT.

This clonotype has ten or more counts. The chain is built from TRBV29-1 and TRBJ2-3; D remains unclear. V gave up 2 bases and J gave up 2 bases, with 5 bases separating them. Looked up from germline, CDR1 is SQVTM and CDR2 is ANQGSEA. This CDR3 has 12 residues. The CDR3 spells CSVEPNTDTQYF. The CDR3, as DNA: TGCAGCGTTGAACCGAACACAGATACGCAGTATTTT.

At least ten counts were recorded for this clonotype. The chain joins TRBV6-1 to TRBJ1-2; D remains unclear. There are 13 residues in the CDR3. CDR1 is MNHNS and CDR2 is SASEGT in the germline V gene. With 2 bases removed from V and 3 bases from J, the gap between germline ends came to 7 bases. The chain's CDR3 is CASSEMGDYGYTF. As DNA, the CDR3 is TGTGCCAGCAGTGAAATGGGAGACTATGGCTACACCTTC.

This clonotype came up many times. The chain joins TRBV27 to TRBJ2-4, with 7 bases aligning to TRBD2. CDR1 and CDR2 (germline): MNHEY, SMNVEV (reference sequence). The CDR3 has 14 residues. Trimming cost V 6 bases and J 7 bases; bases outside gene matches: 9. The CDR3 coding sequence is TGTGCCAGCAGACCGACTGGGGGGGGGAACATTCAGTACTTC. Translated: CASRPTGGGNIQYF.

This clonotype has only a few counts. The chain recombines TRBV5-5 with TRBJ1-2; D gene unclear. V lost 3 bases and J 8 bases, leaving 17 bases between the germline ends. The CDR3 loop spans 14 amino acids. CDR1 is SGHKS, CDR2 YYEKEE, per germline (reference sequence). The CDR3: CASSSTLVGGGYTF. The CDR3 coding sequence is TGTGCCAGCAGCTCGACCCTGGTAGGCGGGGGCTACACCTTC.

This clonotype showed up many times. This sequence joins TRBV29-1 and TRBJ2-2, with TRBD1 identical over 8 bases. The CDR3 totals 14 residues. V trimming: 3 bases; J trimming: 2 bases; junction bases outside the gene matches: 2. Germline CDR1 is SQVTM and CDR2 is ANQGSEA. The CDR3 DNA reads TGCAGCGTTGAGGACAGGGAAAACACCGGGGAGCTGTTTTTT. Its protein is CSVEDRENTGELFF.

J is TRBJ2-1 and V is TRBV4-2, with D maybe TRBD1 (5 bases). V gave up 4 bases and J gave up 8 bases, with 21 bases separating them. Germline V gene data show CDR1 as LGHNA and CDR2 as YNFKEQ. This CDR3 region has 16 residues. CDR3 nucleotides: TGTGCCAGCAGCCCCCTAACCCAGGGTAGTCAGGATGAGCAGTTCTTC. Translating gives CASSPLTQGSQDEQFF.

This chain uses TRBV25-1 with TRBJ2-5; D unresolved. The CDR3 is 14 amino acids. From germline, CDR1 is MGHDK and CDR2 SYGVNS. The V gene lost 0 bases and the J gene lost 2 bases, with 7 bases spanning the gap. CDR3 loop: CASSEYGRQETQYF. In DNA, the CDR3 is TGTGCCAGCAGTGAATACGGCCGACAAGAGACCCAGTACTTC.

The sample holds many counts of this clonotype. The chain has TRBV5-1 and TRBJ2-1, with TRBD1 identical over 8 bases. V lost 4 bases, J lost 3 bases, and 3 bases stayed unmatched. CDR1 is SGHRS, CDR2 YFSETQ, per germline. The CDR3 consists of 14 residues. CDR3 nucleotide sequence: TGCGCCAGCAGCCAGGACAGGGACTACAATGAGCAGTTCTTC. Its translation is CASSQDRDYNEQFF.

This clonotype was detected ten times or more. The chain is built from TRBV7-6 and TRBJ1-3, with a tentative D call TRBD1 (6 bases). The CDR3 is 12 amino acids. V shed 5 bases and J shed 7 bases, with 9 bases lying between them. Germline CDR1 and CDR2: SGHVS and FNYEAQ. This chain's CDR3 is CASSQRGNTIYF. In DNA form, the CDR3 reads TGTGCCAGCAGCCAGAGGGGGAACACCATATATTTT. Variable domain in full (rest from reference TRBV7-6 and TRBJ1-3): GAGVSQSPRYKVTKRGQDVALRCDPISGHVSLYWYRQALGQGPEFLTYFNYEAQQDKSGLPNDRFSAERPEGSISTLTIQRTEQRDSAMYRCASSQRGNTIYFGEGSWLTVV.

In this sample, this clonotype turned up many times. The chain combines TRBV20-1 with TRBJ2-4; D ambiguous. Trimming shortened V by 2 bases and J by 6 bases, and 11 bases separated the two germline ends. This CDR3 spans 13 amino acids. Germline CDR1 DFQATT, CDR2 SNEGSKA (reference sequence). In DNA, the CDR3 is TGCAGTGCTAGATCGACCGGTGTAAACATTCAGTACTTC. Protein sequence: CSARSTGVNIQYF.

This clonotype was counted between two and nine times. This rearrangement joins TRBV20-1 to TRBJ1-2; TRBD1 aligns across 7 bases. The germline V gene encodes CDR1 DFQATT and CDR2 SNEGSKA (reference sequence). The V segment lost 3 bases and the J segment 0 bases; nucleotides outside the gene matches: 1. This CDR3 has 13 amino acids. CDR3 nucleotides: TGCAGTGCTAGCAGGGGGACTAACTATGGCTACACCTTC. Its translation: CSASRGTNYGYTF.

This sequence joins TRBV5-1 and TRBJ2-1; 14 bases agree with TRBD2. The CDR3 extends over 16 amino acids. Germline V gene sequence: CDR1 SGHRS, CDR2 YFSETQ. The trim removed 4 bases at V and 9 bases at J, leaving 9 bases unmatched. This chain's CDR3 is CASSLAGTSGSGEQFF. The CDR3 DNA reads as TGCGCCAGCAGCCTAGCCGGGACTAGCGGGAGTGGTGAGCAGTTCTTC.

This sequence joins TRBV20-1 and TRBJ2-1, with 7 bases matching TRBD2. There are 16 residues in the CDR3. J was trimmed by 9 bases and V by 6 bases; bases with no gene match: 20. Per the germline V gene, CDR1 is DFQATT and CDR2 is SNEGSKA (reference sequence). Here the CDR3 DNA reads TGCAGTGCGAGCGACCTTGGACTAGTAAGGTGGGGTGAGCAGTTCTTC. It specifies CSASDLGLVRWGEQFF.

CDR3 in amino acids: CASSRDRAASYNEQFF. CDR3 DNA sequence: TGTGCCAGCAGCCGAGACAGGGCCGCATCCTACAATGAGCAGTTCTTC. The chain recombines TRBV7-2 with TRBJ2-1; 7 bases map to TRBD1. The V gene end was trimmed by 5 bases and the J gene end by 1 base; junction bases not matched to a gene: 8. The CDR3 is made up of 16 amino acids. Germline assignment: CDR1 SGHTA and CDR2 FQGNSA.

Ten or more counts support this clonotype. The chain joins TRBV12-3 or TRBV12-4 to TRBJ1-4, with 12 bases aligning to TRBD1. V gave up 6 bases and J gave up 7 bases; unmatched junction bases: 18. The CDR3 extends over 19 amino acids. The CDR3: CASSEKGQGAFVLREKLFF. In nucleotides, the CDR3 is TGTGCCAGCAGCGAAAAGGGACAGGGGGCCTTCGTTTTACGTGAAAAACTGTTTTTT.